The 17 T cell receptor beta chains presented below share a single source sample, sequenced in a study of control samples from healthy donors and cancer patients. The table came from immunoSEQ multiplex PCR; TCRdb's copy has only in-frame clones and leaves some out. The repertoire consists of tens of thousands of clones, with around 84% occurring once and the leading ten covering 2.9%. The sequencing sample was made of PBMCs. All receptors derive from a woman aged 50 to 60 with lung cancer.

The V gene is TRBV27, the J gene TRBJ2-7, with TRBD1 matching over 9 bases. This CDR3 has 14 residues. The germline V gene encodes CDR1 MNHEY and CDR2 SMNVEV (reference sequence). V gave up 6 bases and J gave up 10 bases; unmatched junction bases: 13. The CDR3 region has the DNA TGTGCCAGCAGGCCAGTACAGGGGGCGCAGGTTCAGTACTTC. Protein product: CASRPVQGAQVQYF.

This clone appeared once. The gene calls are TRBV7-2 and TRBJ1-6, with D hard to call. Trimming cost V 2 bases and J 3 bases, with 14 bases left between them. The CDR3 is 17 residues long. Germline loops: CDR1 SGHTA, CDR2 FQGNSA. The CDR3 region has the DNA TGTGCCAGCAGCTTACCACGGACGGGAAACTATAATTCACCCCTCCACTTT. This sequence encodes CASSLPRTGNYNSPLHF.

In its sample, this clone was seen once. The chain couples TRBV24-1 to TRBJ2-7, with D perhaps matching TRBD2 (5 bases). The V gene lost 5 bases and the J gene lost 7 bases, with 8 bases spanning the gap. The length of the CDR3 is 11 residues. CDR1 is KGHDR, CDR2 SFDVKD, per germline. The chain's CDR3 is CATSGGREQYF. DNA of the CDR3: TGTGCCACCAGTGGTGGGAGAGAGCAGTACTTC.

The genes are TRBV5-6 and TRBJ1-2; no reliable D call. The CDR3 extends over 14 amino acids. V gave up 2 bases and J gave up 4 bases, with 12 bases separating them. Looked up from germline, CDR1 is SGHDT and CDR2 is YYEEEE. CDR3: CASSFLVPSYGYTF. CDR3 DNA: TGTGCCAGCAGCTTTCTGGTACCGAGCTATGGCTACACCTTC.

The V gene is TRBV10-2, the J gene TRBJ1-1; D is ambiguous. From germline, CDR1 is WSHSY and CDR2 SAAADI. V lost 6 bases and J 5 bases, leaving 7 bases between the germline ends. The CDR3 runs to 11 residues. Here the CDR3 reads CASRGGTEAFF. CDR3 in DNA: TGCGCCAGCAGAGGTGGGACTGAAGCTTTCTTT.

The rearrangement links TRBV5-1 to TRBJ1-5, with 7 bases identical to TRBD1. The CDR3 is made up of 14 amino acids. Trimming at V came to 3 bases and at J to 1 base, leaving 1 base not matched to a gene. Germline CDR1 SGHRS, CDR2 YFSETQ. CDR3: CASSSGQSNQPQHF. The CDR3 DNA reads TGCGCCAGCAGCTCGGGACAGAGCAATCAGCCCCAGCATTTT.

The rearrangement links TRBV28 to TRBJ1-4; no firm D call. Germline V gene data show CDR1 as MDHEN and CDR2 as SYDVKM. V lost 4 bases and J lost 4, with 22 bases in between. This CDR3 comprises 18 residues. As DNA, the CDR3 is TGTGCCAGCAGTTCCCTCTGGGGAGCGGGCAGCAATAATGAAAAACTGTTTTTT. Translation gives CASSSLWGAGSNNEKLFF.

The chain combines TRBV20-1 with TRBJ2-5; D is unclear. Trimming removed 6 bases at V and 3 bases at J, with 8 bases between. The germline CDR1 and CDR2 sequences are DFQATT and SNEGSKA (reference sequence). CDR3 size: 11 residues. The CDR3, as DNA: TGCAGTGCCCCGAATGAAGAGACCCAGTACTTC. Encoded protein: CSAPNEETQYF.

This clone was counted once. The J gene is TRBJ1-6, the V gene TRBV2; 8 bases agree with TRBD1. The J segment lost 10 bases and the V segment lost 7 bases, leaving 6 bases of the junction unmatched. CDR3 length: 13 amino acids. Germline loops: CDR1 SNHLY, CDR2 FYNNEI. In DNA, the CDR3 is TGTGCCAGCAAACGGGGACAGGCCTCACCCCTCCACTTT. Its protein is CASKRGQASPLHF.

This clone was seen a single time. This chain connects TRBV11-2 to TRBJ1-1; unclear D gene. Germline CDR1 reads SGHAT; CDR2 reads FQNNGV. The CDR3 has 13 amino acids. With 5 bases removed from V and 0 bases from J, the gap between germline ends came to 7 bases. The CDR3 nucleotides read TGTGCCAGCAGCGGCGACATGAACACTGAAGCTTTCTTT. It encodes CASSGDMNTEAFF.

This chain joins TRBV23-1 and TRBJ1-5, with TRBD1 matching over 8 bases. TRBV23-1 is identified as an open reading frame with a role that is uncertain. This CDR3 is built from 16 residues. V lost 2 bases, J lost 5 bases, and 8 bases stayed unmatched. CDR3 sequence reads: CASSQVDRGTDQPQHF. Here the CDR3 DNA reads TGCGCCAGCAGTCAAGTCGACAGGGGCACTGATCAGCCCCAGCATTTT.

This sequence joins TRBV9 and TRBJ2-7; the match to TRBD1 covers 9 bases. This CDR3 has 16 amino acids. The V and J ends lost 0 bases and 0 bases, in that order; junction bases with no gene match: 4. In germline, CDR1 is SGDLS, CDR2 YYNGEE. The CDR3: CASSVAGTGTSYEQYF. The CDR3 coding sequence is TGTGCCAGCAGCGTAGCGGGGACAGGGACCTCCTACGAGCAGTACTTC. Full variable domain (rest looked up from reference TRBV9 and TRBJ2-7): DSGVTQTPKHLITATGQRVTLRCSPRSGDLSVYWYQQSLDQGLQFLIQYYNGEERAKGNILERFSAQQFPDLHSELNLSSLELGDSALYFCASSVAGTGTSYEQYFGPGTRLTVT.

This rearrangement joins TRBV5-8 to TRBJ1-5, with unresolved D. This CDR3 region has 16 residues. CDR1 and CDR2 from the germline V gene are SGHTS and YDEGEE. The V end was cut by 0 bases, the J end by 0 bases, with 10 bases between. The CDR3, as DNA: TGTGCCAGCAGCTTGGATCTGGGTAGTAGCAATCAGCCCCAGCATTTT. It is translated as CASSLDLGSSNQPQHF.

This clone was picked up a small number of times. The chain uses TRBV5-5 and TRBJ1-5; D ambiguous. The CDR3 has 15 amino acids. Germline V lookup: CDR1 SGHKS, CDR2 YYEKEE (reference sequence). Deletions cut 0 bases from V and 4 bases from J, with 11 bases between. CDR3 sequence: CASSLVPQSNQPQHF. CDR3 DNA: TGTGCCAGCAGCTTGGTCCCCCAGTCAAATCAGCCCCAGCATTTT.

The chain uses TRBV27 and TRBJ2-1; D not certain. This CDR3 comprises 12 residues. Trimming removed 2 bases from V and 5 bases from J, with 4 bases in between. The germline V gene has CDR1 MNHEY and CDR2 SMNVEV (reference sequence). DNA for the CDR3: TGTGCCAGCAGTTTACGGAACAATGAGCAGTTCTTC. It encodes CASSLRNNEQFF.

The chain uses TRBV20-1 and TRBJ1-2; a weak D match, TRBD1 (5 bases). This CDR3 spans 10 amino acids. The V gene's germline CDR1 is DFQATT and CDR2 SNEGSKA (reference sequence). The chain's CDR3 is CSVRQIGYTF. The CDR3 bases are TGCAGCGTCCGACAGATCGGCTACACCTTC.

The CDR3 DNA reads as TGTGCCAGCAGCCCCAGGGGCGAAAAACTGTTTTTT. This gives the protein CASSPRGEKLFF. The chain couples TRBV3-1 (or the pseudogene TRBV3-2) to TRBJ1-4; a possible D gene is TRBD1 (6 bases). The germline gives CDR1 LGHDT, CDR2 YNNKEL (reference sequence). The CDR3 length is 12 residues. Trimming took off 4 bases at V and 8 bases at J, with 8 bases between the two ends.